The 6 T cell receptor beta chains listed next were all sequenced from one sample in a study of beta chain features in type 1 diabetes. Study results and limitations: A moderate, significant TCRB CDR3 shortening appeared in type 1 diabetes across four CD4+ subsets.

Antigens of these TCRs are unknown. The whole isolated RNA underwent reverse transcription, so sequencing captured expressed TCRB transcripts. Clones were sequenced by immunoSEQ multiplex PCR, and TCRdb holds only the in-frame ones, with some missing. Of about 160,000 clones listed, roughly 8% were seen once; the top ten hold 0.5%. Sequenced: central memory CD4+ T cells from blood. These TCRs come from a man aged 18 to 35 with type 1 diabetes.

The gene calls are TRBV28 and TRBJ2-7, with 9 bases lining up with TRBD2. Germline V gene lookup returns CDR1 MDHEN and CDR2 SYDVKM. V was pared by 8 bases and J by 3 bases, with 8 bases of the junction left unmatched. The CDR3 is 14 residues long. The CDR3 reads CASVASGILYEQYF. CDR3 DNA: TGTGCCAGCGTAGCTAGCGGGATTCTCTACGAGCAGTACTTC.

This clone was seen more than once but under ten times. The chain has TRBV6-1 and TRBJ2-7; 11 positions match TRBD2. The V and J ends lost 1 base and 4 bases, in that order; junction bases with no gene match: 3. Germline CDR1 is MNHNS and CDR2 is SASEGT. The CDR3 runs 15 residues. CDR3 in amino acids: CASSEGTSGPYEQYF. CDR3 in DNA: TGTGCCAGCAGTGAAGGGACTAGCGGGCCTTACGAGCAGTACTTC.

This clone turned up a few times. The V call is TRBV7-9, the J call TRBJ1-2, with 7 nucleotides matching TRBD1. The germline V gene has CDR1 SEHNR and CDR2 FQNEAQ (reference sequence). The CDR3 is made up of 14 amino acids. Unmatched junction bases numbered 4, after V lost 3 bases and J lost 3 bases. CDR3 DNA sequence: TGTGCCAGCAGCTTCGGCAGGGGGGACTATGGCTACACCTTC. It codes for CASSFGRGDYGYTF.

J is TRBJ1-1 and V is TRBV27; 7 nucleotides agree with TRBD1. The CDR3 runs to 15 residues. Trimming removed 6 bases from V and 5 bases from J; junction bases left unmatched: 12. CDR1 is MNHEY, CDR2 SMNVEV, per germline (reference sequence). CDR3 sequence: CASREFRTGATEAFF. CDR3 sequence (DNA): TGTGCCAGCAGGGAGTTTAGGACAGGAGCTACTGAAGCTTTCTTT.

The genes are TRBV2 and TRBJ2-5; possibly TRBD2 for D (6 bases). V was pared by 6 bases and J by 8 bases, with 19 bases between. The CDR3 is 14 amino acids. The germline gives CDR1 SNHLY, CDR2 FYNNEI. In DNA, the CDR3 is TGTGCCAGCAGAGCTTCGGGACTCCAGGTTACCCAGTACTTC. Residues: CASRASGLQVTQYF.

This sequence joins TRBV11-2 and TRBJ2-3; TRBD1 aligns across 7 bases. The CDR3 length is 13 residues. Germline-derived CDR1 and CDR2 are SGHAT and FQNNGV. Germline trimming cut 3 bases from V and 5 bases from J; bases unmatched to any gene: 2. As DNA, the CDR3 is TGTGCCAGCAGCTTCCGGGACAGAGATACGCAGTATTTT. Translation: CASSFRDRDTQYF. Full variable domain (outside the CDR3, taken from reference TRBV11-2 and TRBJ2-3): EAGVAQSPRYKIIEKRQSVAFWCNPISGHATLYWYQQILGQGPKLLIQFQNNGVVDDSQLPKDRFSAERLKGVDSTLKIQPAKLEDSAVYLCASSFRDRDTQYFGPGTRLTVL.